Below are 9 T cell receptor beta chains sequenced from a single sample in a study of cytomegalovirus exposure and HLA in healthy donors. 60 Vbeta and 13 Jbeta primers were used in PCR. Some clones are missing from TCRdb's copy, which holds only in-frame ones; the method was immunoSEQ multiplex PCR. The sample consists of about 160,000 clones, 75% to 85% of them appearing once. Source material: PBMCs. The receptor source for this set is a man aged 50-59 years in good health and CMV-seropositive.

CDR3 residues: CATSRDLRGSSYNEQFF. Written as DNA, the CDR3 is TGTGCCACCAGCAGAGACCTCAGGGGCAGCTCCTACAATGAGCAGTTCTTC. The chain couples TRBV15 to TRBJ2-1, with D possibly TRBD1 on 6 matching bases. Germline-derived CDR1 and CDR2 are LNHNV and YYDKDF (reference sequence). This CDR3 contains 17 residues. Trimming cost V 0 bases and J 0 bases, with 12 bases left between them.

This rearrangement joins TRBV5-1 to TRBJ2-3; 9 bases are a match to TRBD1. J gave up 4 bases and V 4 bases, and 4 bases lay outside the gene matches. The CDR3 totals 14 residues. Germline V lookup: CDR1 SGHRS, CDR2 YFSETQ. DNA for the CDR3: TGCGCCAGCAGCCGAGGACAGGGGTCAGATACGCAGTATTTT. It translates to CASSRGQGSDTQYF. Using reference TRBV5-1 and TRBJ2-3 for the parts outside the CDR3, the full variable domain is KAGVTQTPRYLIKTRGQQVTLSCSPISGHRSVSWYQQTPGQGLQFLFEYFSETQRNKGNFPGRFSGRQFSNSRSEMNVSTLELGDSALYLCASSRGQGSDTQYFGPGTRLTVL.

The V call is TRBV14, the J call TRBJ1-1; D ambiguous. Germline CDR1 and CDR2: SGHDN and FVKESK. V was shortened by 4 bases and J by 0 bases, with 9 bases between the two germline ends. This CDR3 spans 14 amino acids. The CDR3 loop reads CASSRKLMNTEAFF. The CDR3 DNA reads as TGTGCCAGCAGCCGTAAGCTGATGAACACTGAAGCTTTCTTT.

This chain connects TRBV5-1 to TRBJ2-5, with TRBD1 matching 8 bases. Matching the DNA end better, TRBJ2-7 makes the J call doubtful. The CDR3 covers 15 residues. The germline V gene encodes CDR1 SGHRS and CDR2 YFSETQ. The CDR3 is CASRDRTGSSYEQYF. The CDR3 DNA sequence: TGCGCCAGCAGGGACCGGACAGGGAGCTCCTACGAGCAGTACTTC.

This rearrangement joins TRBV10-3 to TRBJ1-2; maybe TRBD1 (6 bases). Looked up from germline, CDR1 is ENHRY and CDR2 is SYGVKD. Trimming stripped 0 bases from V and 6 bases from J, with 11 bases between. This CDR3 contains 14 residues. The CDR3 DNA follows: TGTGCCATCAGTGAGTCAGCAGGGGTAAATGGCTACACCTTC. It specifies CAISESAGVNGYTF.

This clone showed up just once. The chain combines TRBV9 with TRBJ1-5; 8 nucleotides match TRBD1. Germline lookup yields CDR1 SGDLS and CDR2 YYNGEE. The ends lost 0 bases at V and 1 base at J; junction bases unmatched: 6. The CDR3 loop spans 17 amino acids. CDR3 nucleotide sequence: TGTGCCAGCAGCGTAGACCTGGACAGGGCGAGCAATCAGCCCCAGCATTTT. Encoded protein: CASSVDLDRASNQPQHF.

The chain joins TRBV7-9 to TRBJ2-5; 9 bases line up with TRBD1. Losses at the gene ends were 4 bases for V and 4 bases for J; bases not matched to a gene: 13. The V gene's germline CDR1 is SEHNR and CDR2 FQNEAQ (reference sequence). The CDR3 consists of 17 residues. The CDR3 here is CASSSSGTGLWGETQYF. The CDR3, as DNA: TGTGCCAGCAGCTCCTCCGGGACAGGGCTTTGGGGAGAGACCCAGTACTTC.

The chain employs TRBV6-5 and TRBJ2-2; 7 bases align to TRBD1. Germline V gene data show CDR1 as MNHEY and CDR2 as SVGAGI. V lost 2 bases to trimming and J lost 1 base; unmatched junction nucleotides: 4. The CDR3 runs to 16 residues. The CDR3 nucleotides read TGTGCCAGCAGTTACGGCCGGACAGGGAACACCGGGGAGCTGTTTTTT. Residues: CASSYGRTGNTGELFF.

The gene calls are TRBV2 and TRBJ1-1, with D perhaps matching TRBD1 (5 bases). The length of the CDR3 is 14 residues. Per the germline V gene, CDR1 is SNHLY and CDR2 is FYNNEI. V lost 4 bases and J lost 1, with 10 bases in between. This chain's CDR3 is CASSVRTGNTEAFF. The DNA for the CDR3 is TGTGCCAGCAGTGTGAGAACAGGGAACACTGAAGCTTTCTTT. Drawing the rest from reference TRBV2 and TRBJ1-1, the complete variable domain is EPEVTQTPSHQVTQMGQEVILRCVPISNHLYFYWYRQILGQKVEFLVSFYNNEISEKSEIFDDQFSVERPDGSNFTLKIRSTKLEDSAMYFCASSVRTGNTEAFFGQGTRLTVV.